This is a list of T cell receptor beta chains from one sample in a study of CD8+ T cells in alopecia areata. Sequencing was performed with immunoSEQ multiplex PCR; in TCRdb, only in-frame clones are kept and a portion is missing. This table holds some 170,000 clones, 50% to 75% found once. Sequences were derived from CD4+ T cells sorted from blood, sampled at approximately week 60, from a patient treated with tofacitinib. The receptor set was obtained from a human donor with alopecia areata. Each CDR3 is given with its conserved first and last residue. Each record gives: CDR3 DNA, CDR3 protein, clone size, D gene, J gene, V gene. A D gene is named only where the DNA matches it firmly. Clone size appears in some rows only: once, few, many, or a class for an expanded clone.

TGTGCCAGCAGCGTCTGGGGTGGGGCTAGCGGGGGTAATGAGCAGTTCTTC,CASSVWGGASGGNEQFF,-,TRBD2,TRBJ2-1,TRBV7-2
TGTGCCAGCAGTTCACGACTAGCGGGCTGGGGAGATACGCAGTATTTT,CASSSRLAGWGDTQYF,-,TRBD2,TRBJ2-3,TRBV27
TGTGCCAGTAAGAAGGACCCTGGCACAGATACGCAGTATTTT,CASKKDPGTDTQYF,-,-,TRBJ2-3,TRBV19
TGTGCCAGCAGCCAGGTGGGGTACGAGCAGTACTTC,CASSQVGYEQYF,-,-,TRBJ2-7,TRBV4-2
TGCAGCGTTGAGGGGACTAGCGGGGGACAGTACAATGAGCAGTTCTTC,CSVEGTSGGQYNEQFF,-,TRBD2,TRBJ2-1,TRBV29-1
TGTGCCAGCAGTTACTCGAAAGGTCCCACAGATACGCAGTATTTT,CASSYSKGPTDTQYF,-,-,TRBJ2-3,TRBV6-6
TGTGCCTGGAGAACAGTCAACAACTATGGCTACACCTTC,CAWRTVNNYGYTF,-,-,TRBJ1-2,TRBV30
TGTGCCAGCTCCCCGGCGGCCTCTGGAAACACCATATATTTT,CASSPAASGNTIYF,few,-,TRBJ1-3,TRBV18
TGTGCCATCAGCCAGGGTGAGACCCAGTACTTC,CAISQGETQYF,-,-,TRBJ2-5,TRBV10-3
TGTGCCAGCAGCTTAATACCGGGACGAACCACATCTGGGGCCAACGTCCTGACTTTC,CASSLIPGRTTSGANVLTF,-,-,TRBJ2-6,TRBV5-5
TGCAGCGTAGGAATATCACAGGGGGAAAAACTGTTTTTT,CSVGISQGEKLFF,-,TRBD1,TRBJ1-4,TRBV29-1
TGCGCCAGCAGCTTGGCGTCGGTGGGATACGAGCAGTACTTC,CASSLASVGYEQYF,few,-,TRBJ2-7,TRBV5-1
TGTGCCAGCAGTATACGGCAGGGAATGGATACGCAGTATTTT,CASSIRQGMDTQYF,-,-,TRBJ2-3,TRBV6-1
TGTGCCAGCAGCTCCCGACAGACCCTACGAGCTAACTATGGCTACACCTTC,CASSSRQTLRANYGYTF,-,-,TRBJ1-2,TRBV13
TGTGCCAGCAGCCGGAGGACAGGCAGCACAGATACGCAGTATTTT,CASSRRTGSTDTQYF,-,TRBD1,TRBJ2-3,TRBV11-2
TGCGCCAGCAGCGCAGACAGGGGAACCACAGATACGCAGTATTTT,CASSADRGTTDTQYF,-,TRBD1,TRBJ2-3,TRBV5-1
TGTGCCAGCAGTTCGTCAGTTCGGAAACTGTTTTTT,CASSSSVRKLFF,-,-,TRBJ1-4,TRBV28
TGCAGCGTGTTCGATTTGGTGACCCAGTACTTC,CSVFDLVTQYF,-,-,TRBJ2-5,TRBV29-1
TGTGCCAGCAGCTTTGGATACAGGCACACTAATGAAAAACTGTTTTTT,CASSFGYRHTNEKLFF,-,-,TRBJ1-4,TRBV5-6
TGTGCCAGCAGCCAAGAAGGTTACGAGCAGTACTTC,CASSQEGYEQYF,-,-,TRBJ2-7,TRBV4-2
TGTGCCAGCAGTGGTTGGGGGGACTTCGGCAATCAGCCCCAGCATTTT,CASSGWGDFGNQPQHF,few,-,TRBJ1-5,TRBV27
TGTGCCAGCAGCCAAGGGACTAGCGGGGGGGCTTCCGAGACCCAGTACTTC,CASSQGTSGGASETQYF,many,TRBD2,TRBJ2-5,TRBV4-2
TGCGCCAGCAGCCATGAATATAGGGAAGAGATAGAGCAGTACTTC,CASSHEYREEIEQYF,-,-,TRBJ2-7,TRBV4-1
TGTGCCAGCTCAAACACGCTTAAAGGACAGGGGGCTTCTGGGGCCAACGTCCTGACTTTC,CASSNTLKGQGASGANVLTF,-,TRBD1,TRBJ2-6,TRBV18
TGTGCCAGCAGCTTATGGGGAAACACAGATACGCAGTATTTT,CASSLWGNTDTQYF,once,-,TRBJ2-3,TRBV11-1
TGCGCCAGCAGCGACTGGGACAGGGGCTATGGCTACACCTTC,CASSDWDRGYGYTF,-,TRBD1,TRBJ1-2,TRBV5-1
TGTGCCAGTAGTATAATTGGGACAGTAAGCACAGATACGCAGTATTTT,CASSIIGTVSTDTQYF,-,TRBD1,TRBJ2-3,TRBV19
TGTGCCTGGAGCCGGTCAAGCCAAGAGACCCAGTACTTC,CAWSRSSQETQYF,-,-,TRBJ2-5,TRBV30
TGTGCCAGCAGTTTAATGGGCGAGAGCACAGATACGCAGTATTTT,CASSLMGESTDTQYF,-,-,TRBJ2-3,TRBV27
TGTGCCAGCAGTTACTCGGAACAGATCAATGAGCAGTTCTTC,CASSYSEQINEQFF,-,-,TRBJ2-1,TRBV6-5
TGTGCCAGCAGTTACCGACAGGGCTATGCAACTAATGAAAAACTGTTTTTT,CASSYRQGYATNEKLFF,-,TRBD1,TRBJ1-4,TRBV25-1
TGTGCCTGGAGGACAGGGTACGAGCAGTACTTC,CAWRTGYEQYF,-,TRBD1,TRBJ2-7,TRBV30
TGCAGCGTTGGGTGGGCAGGTCAGGAGACCCAGTACTTC,CSVGWAGQETQYF,few,-,TRBJ2-5,TRBV29-1
TGCGCCAGCAGCTTGGCCATTGAGGCCACCGTTAACACCTTC,CASSLAIEATVNTF,-,-,TRBJ1-2,TRBV5-1
TGTGCCAGCAGCTCCCAGGGGAAGGTTGGCTACACCTTC,CASSSQGKVGYTF,many,-,TRBJ1-2,TRBV7-9
TGCAGCGTTGAAGGGATCGGAGAGACCCAGTACTTC,CSVEGIGETQYF,once,-,TRBJ2-5,TRBV29-1
TGTGCCAGCAGGATGAGCGGGGGGGGTGCAGATACGCAGTATTTT,CASRMSGGGADTQYF,-,TRBD2,TRBJ2-3,TRBV6-1
TGTGCCAGCAGCGCCCTGACAGGGTATAATTCACCCCTCCACTTT,CASSALTGYNSPLHF,-,TRBD1,TRBJ1-6,TRBV9
TGCGCCAGCAGCCAAGGGACAGCCTCCTATGGCTACACCTTC,CASSQGTASYGYTF,-,TRBD1,TRBJ1-2,TRBV5-1
TGTGCCAGCAGAGTGCAGGCTAGCAATCAGCCCCAGCATTTT,CASRVQASNQPQHF,-,-,TRBJ1-5,TRBV19
TGTGCCAGCAGCTCCGACGGGGGGGAGACCCAGTACTTC,CASSSDGGETQYF,once,TRBD2,TRBJ2-5,TRBV7-9
TGCAGCGTTGATCCAGGGGAGTTGTTCGGTGAGCAGTTCTTC,CSVDPGELFGEQFF,-,-,TRBJ2-1,TRBV29-1
TGTGCCAGCAGCTTCCTTAAAGTTAGCACAGATACGCAGTATTTT,CASSFLKVSTDTQYF,once,-,TRBJ2-3,TRBV7-2
TGTGCCAGCAGCAGAGGAGGGAGGGCCAACACAGATACGCAGTATTTT,CASSRGGRANTDTQYF,once,TRBD2,TRBJ2-3,TRBV7-6
TGTGCCAGCAGCCTGAGGGACAGGGGACTTTCGGACGCTGAAGCTTTCTTT,CASSLRDRGLSDAEAFF,-,TRBD1,TRBJ1-1,TRBV7-9
TGTGCCAGCAGCCTCGGACAGGGGGAAGCTTTCTTT,CASSLGQGEAFF,-,TRBD1,TRBJ1-1,TRBV2
TGCGCCAGCAGCTTGGGGAGTCAGGGCTATGGCTACACCTTC,CASSLGSQGYGYTF,-,-,TRBJ1-2,TRBV5-1
TGTGCCAGCACCCCACAGCGACAGGGGCCCTCACCCCTCCACTTT,CASTPQRQGPSPLHF,few,TRBD1,TRBJ1-6,TRBV27
TGCAGCGCCCAGTGGGGACACCGCCAAGAGACCCAGTACTTC,CSAQWGHRQETQYF,-,-,TRBJ2-5,TRBV29-1
TGTGCCTGGAGCCCAGGGGCAGATACGCAGTATTTT,CAWSPGADTQYF,few,-,TRBJ2-3,TRBV30
TGCAGCGTTGGCCTAATCGGGAGTAACACTGAAGCTTTCTTT,CSVGLIGSNTEAFF,-,-,TRBJ1-1,TRBV29-1
TGTGCCTGGAGTGTCATGACAGAGGGTGGCTACACCTTC,CAWSVMTEGGYTF,-,-,TRBJ1-2,TRBV30
TGTGCCACCAGCAGAGCGGGGGCCTTCACAGATACGCAGTATTTT,CATSRAGAFTDTQYF,few,-,TRBJ2-3,TRBV15
TGCAGCGTTGTCCGGGGGGACTTCTCCTACAATGAGCAGTTCTTC,CSVVRGDFSYNEQFF,few,TRBD2,TRBJ2-1,TRBV29-1
TGCGCCAGCAGCTCCCTTTTTGGGGCCAACGTCCTGACTTTC,CASSSLFGANVLTF,-,-,TRBJ2-6,TRBV5-1